The 26 T cell receptor beta chains below come from one sample, sequenced in a study of T cell responses to AZD1222 COVID-19 vaccine. The method was immunoSEQ multiplex PCR; TCRdb's version includes in-frame clones alone and lacks a portion of them. The sample lists 150,000 to 200,000 clones; 85% to 95% were seen once. The sample was peripheral blood, taken on day 0 of AZD1222 vaccination. The receptors stem from an adult in good health.

The V and J genes are TRBV7-2 and TRBJ1-1; D might be TRBD1 (5 bases). CDR1 and CDR2 (germline): SGHTA, FQGNSA. The CDR3 is made up of 16 amino acids. V lost 2 bases to trimming and J lost 1 base, with 14 bases between them. The CDR3 DNA reads as TGTGCCAGCAGCTTACGGTCTGCAGGGACGAACACTGAAGCTTTCTTT. Its protein is CASSLRSAGTNTEAFF.

The chain is built from TRBV7-9 and TRBJ2-1, with 9 bases lining up with TRBD1. Losses at the gene ends were 2 bases for V and 5 bases for J; bases not matched to a gene: 13. Germline values: CDR1 SEHNR, CDR2 FQNEAQ (reference sequence). The CDR3 consists of 18 residues. CDR3: CASSLKDRGSLNHNEQFF. The DNA of the CDR3 is TGTGCCAGCAGCTTAAAAGACAGGGGGTCCCTCAACCACAATGAGCAGTTCTTC.

The chain recombines TRBV6-5 with TRBJ1-4, with 7 bases matching TRBD1. The CDR3 runs 15 residues. The ends lost 5 bases at V and 7 bases at J; junction bases unmatched: 10. In germline, CDR1 is MNHEY, CDR2 SVGAGI. In nucleotides, the CDR3 is TGTGCCAGCAGTCCAGGGACAGAACAAACTGAAAAACTGTTTTTT. Protein sequence: CASSPGTEQTEKLFF.

J is TRBJ1-1 and V is TRBV7-2; unclear D gene. Germline values: CDR1 SGHTA, CDR2 FQGNSA. Trimming removed 3 bases from V and 1 base from J, with 12 bases in between. The CDR3 spans 15 residues. The CDR3 loop reads CASSLTLTRNTEAFF. The CDR3 bases are TGTGCCAGCAGCTTGACCTTAACCCGGAACACTGAAGCTTTCTTT.

J is TRBJ2-2 and V is TRBV4-2, with D unclear. CDR3 length: 16 residues. Trimming took 4 bases from V and 1 from J, leaving 13 bases between them. Germline values: CDR1 LGHNA, CDR2 YNFKEQ. The CDR3 sequence is CASSPYSGRNTGELFF. The CDR3 DNA reads TGTGCCAGCAGCCCATATTCTGGGCGGAACACCGGGGAGCTGTTTTTT.

The gene calls are TRBV7-6 and TRBJ2-1, with 8 nucleotides matching TRBD2. V was pared by 4 bases and J by 10 bases, with 6 bases of the junction left unmatched. The CDR3 contains 13 residues. The germline V gene has CDR1 SGHVS and CDR2 FNYEAQ. CDR3 region: CASSSGGDYEQFF. DNA for the CDR3: TGTGCCAGCAGCTCGGGGGGGGACTACGAGCAGTTCTTC.

The genes are TRBV7-9 and TRBJ2-1; 9 bases line up with TRBD1. J gave up 10 bases and V 6 bases, and 13 bases lay outside the gene matches. The germline CDR1 and CDR2 sequences are SEHNR and FQNEAQ (reference sequence). The length of the CDR3 is 15 residues. The CDR3 bases are TGTGCCAGCAGACCGTATCGGGACAGGGTTGGGGAGCAGTTCTTC. This codes for CASRPYRDRVGEQFF.

Only one count was recorded for this clone. V is TRBV30 and J is TRBJ1-1; tentative D call: TRBD1 (5 bases). Trimming pared 5 bases from V and 1 base from J, leaving 14 bases between. There are 14 residues in the CDR3. Germline lookup yields CDR1 GTSNPN and CDR2 SVGIG (reference sequence). The CDR3 coding sequence is TGTGCCTGGGGTACCAGGGCGGGGAACACTGAAGCTTTCTTT. It yields the protein CAWGTRAGNTEAFF.

The chain couples TRBV6-5 to TRBJ2-7, with no clear D. V shed 5 bases and J shed 0 bases, with 11 bases lying between them. Germline V gene data show CDR1 as MNHEY and CDR2 as SVGAGI. This CDR3 region has 14 residues. In DNA, the CDR3 is TGTGCCAGCAGTCCCCGGACGGACTCCTACGAGCAGTACTTC. Translating it yields CASSPRTDSYEQYF.

The CDR3 nucleotides are TGTGCCAGCAGTGAAGTTGGTAGCGGGGGTGTCTCGGATACGCAGTATTTT. Amino acid sequence: CASSEVGSGGVSDTQYF. The V gene is TRBV6-1, the J gene TRBJ2-3; the match to TRBD2 covers 9 bases. J was trimmed by 6 bases and V by 1 base; bases with no gene match: 11. Germline CDR1 reads MNHNS; CDR2 reads SASEGT. The CDR3 length is 17 residues.

The chain is built from TRBV14 and TRBJ1-1; TRBD1 matches at 7 bases. Germline V gene lookup returns CDR1 SGHDN and CDR2 FVKESK. The CDR3 sequence is 13 residues long. The V segment lost 8 bases and the J segment 0 bases; nucleotides outside the gene matches: 3. In DNA form, the CDR3 reads TGTGCCAGCTCGGGACAGATGAACACTGAAGCTTTCTTT. It translates to CASSGQMNTEAFF.

The chain combines TRBV15 with TRBJ2-7; TRBD2 matches at 11 bases. Germline CDR1 and CDR2: LNHNV and YYDKDF (reference sequence). Losses at the gene ends were 7 bases for V and 2 bases for J; bases not matched to a gene: 4. This CDR3 comprises 14 residues. CDR3 sequence: CATKATSGTYEQYF. In DNA, the CDR3 is TGTGCCACCAAGGCGACTAGCGGGACCTACGAGCAGTACTTC.

This clone was picked up one time. The gene calls are TRBV29-1 and TRBJ2-1, with no clear D. This CDR3 has 13 amino acids. The V end lost 7 bases, the J end lost 7 bases, and 17 bases lay between the germline ends. Germline V gene sequence: CDR1 SQVTM, CDR2 ANQGSEA. CDR3 bases: TGCAGCGCCGCCGCGCAGGTAGAAAATGAGCAGTTCTTC. Protein: CSAAAQVENEQFF.

The rearrangement uses TRBV7-8 and TRBJ2-7; TRBD1 matches at 7 bases. The V and J ends lost 6 bases and 0 bases, in that order; junction bases with no gene match: 2. CDR3 size: 13 residues. Germline loops: CDR1 SGHVS, CDR2 FQNEAQ. CDR3 DNA: TGTGCCAGCAGGGGGGACAGCTCCTACGAGCAGTACGTC. Translated, it gives CASRGDSSYEQYV.

The chain couples TRBV27 to TRBJ1-6; D unclear. Germline CDR1 and CDR2: MNHEY and SMNVEV (reference sequence). CDR3 length: 13 residues. V was cut by 5 bases and J by 6 bases, with 8 bases left in between. CDR3 amino acids: CASSIWGNSPLHF. DNA of the CDR3: TGTGCCAGCAGTATCTGGGGTAATTCACCCCTCCACTTT.

This rearrangement joins TRBV29-1 to TRBJ1-5; no reliable D call. V lost 4 bases and J lost 6, with 16 bases in between. CDR1 is SQVTM, CDR2 ANQGSEA, per germline. The CDR3 spans 14 residues. CDR3 in amino acids: CSVGVGTERQPQHF. DNA for the CDR3: TGCAGCGTTGGGGTAGGAACAGAGCGTCAGCCCCAGCATTTT.

The V and J genes are TRBV9 and TRBJ1-1; D is perhaps TRBD1 (6 bases). In germline, CDR1 is SGDLS, CDR2 YYNGEE. V was shortened by 0 bases and J by 4 bases, with 10 bases between the two germline ends. CDR3 length equals 14 residues. CDR3 in amino acids: CASSVVGAGTEAFF. The CDR3 region has the DNA TGTGCCAGCAGCGTAGTGGGGGCAGGCACTGAAGCTTTCTTT.

The genes are TRBV19 and TRBJ1-6; D is possibly TRBD1 (5 bases). V lost 5 bases, J lost 10 bases, and 18 bases lay in between. The germline V gene has CDR1 LNHDA and CDR2 SQIVND (reference sequence). There are 15 residues in the CDR3. The CDR3 DNA follows: TGTGCCAGTAGTGGAGCGCTGGACATGGGCTCACCCCTCCACTTT. It codes for CASSGALDMGSPLHF.

The chain has TRBV5-4 and TRBJ1-2; D perhaps matches TRBD1 (5 bases). The CDR3 runs 12 residues. V gave up 4 bases and J gave up 8 bases, with 12 bases separating them. Per the germline V gene, CDR1 is SGHNT and CDR2 is YYREEE (reference sequence). CDR3 residues: CASSQGLRGYTF. CDR3 nucleotide sequence: TGTGCCAGCAGCCAGGGCTTGAGGGGCTACACCTTC.

The chain is built from TRBV27 and TRBJ2-1; 11 nucleotides align to TRBD2. V was clipped by 2 bases and J by 6 bases; unmatched bases: 12. The CDR3 extends over 18 amino acids. Germline values: CDR1 MNHEY, CDR2 SMNVEV (reference sequence). This CDR3 is CASSLLSGGAHRINEQFF. CDR3 DNA sequence: TGTGCCAGCAGTTTACTTAGCGGGGGGGCCCACAGGATCAATGAGCAGTTCTTC.

V usage is TRBV5-6 and J usage is TRBJ2-3; 9 bases are shared with TRBD2. This CDR3 comprises 15 residues. V gave up 2 bases and J gave up 6 bases; unmatched junction bases: 7. Germline V gene data show CDR1 as SGHDT and CDR2 as YYEEEE. The CDR3 spells CASSFAAAGGDTQYF. The CDR3 nucleotides read TGTGCCAGCAGCTTTGCAGCGGCGGGAGGGGATACGCAGTATTTT.

This clone was seen a single time. V usage is TRBV19 and J usage is TRBJ1-1; no reliable D call. V shed 7 bases and J shed 3 bases, with 12 bases lying between them. Germline V CDR1 and CDR2: LNHDA, SQIVND (reference sequence). The CDR3 covers 13 residues. CDR3 coding DNA: TGTGCCAGTACGATCGGTGGGTACACTGAAGCTTTCTTT. Its protein is CASTIGGYTEAFF. The full variable domain, in which reference TRBV19 and TRBJ1-1 provide the parts outside the CDR3, is DGGITQSPKYLFRKEGQNVTLSCEQNLNHDAMYWYRQDPGQGLRLIYYSQIVNDFQKGDIAEGYSVSREKKESFPLTVTSAQKNPTAFYLCASTIGGYTEAFFGQGTRLTVV.

The V and J genes are TRBV18 and TRBJ1-5, with D hard to call. Trimming took off 1 base at V and 2 bases at J, with 6 bases between the two ends. The CDR3 is made up of 14 amino acids. Germline assignment: CDR1 KGHSH and CDR2 LQKENI. CDR3 residues: CASSPRGGNQPQHF. In DNA form, the CDR3 reads TGTGCCAGCTCACCACGCGGGGGCAATCAGCCCCAGCATTTT.

V usage is TRBV2 and J usage is TRBJ1-5, with 9 bases that match TRBD1. In germline, CDR1 is SNHLY, CDR2 FYNNEI. The CDR3 contains 15 residues. V lost 6 bases and J lost 0; bases outside the gene matches: 3. The CDR3 region is CASRGQGTSNQPQHF. CDR3 bases: TGTGCCAGCAGGGGACAGGGAACTAGCAATCAGCCCCAGCATTTT.

The chain couples TRBV9 to TRBJ1-5, with D possibly matching TRBD1 (5 bases). In germline, CDR1 is SGDLS, CDR2 YYNGEE. The CDR3 is 14 residues long. V was trimmed by 3 bases and J by 9 bases, leaving 16 bases between them. The CDR3 region is CASSGAVAGGPQHF. The CDR3 DNA reads as TGTGCCAGCAGCGGCGCTGTAGCGGGGGGGCCCCAGCATTTT.

The chain has TRBV5-8 and TRBJ2-3; D ambiguous. The CDR3 is 18 amino acids. The germline V and J ends were trimmed by 0 bases and 1 base, with 18 bases remaining between them. Germline CDR1 and CDR2: SGHTS and YDEGEE. The CDR3 DNA reads as TGTGCCAGCAGCTTGGTTCTGGTAACTAATCCTGGCACAGATACGCAGTATTTT. As protein: CASSLVLVTNPGTDTQYF. Full variable domain (missing parts from reference TRBV5-8 and TRBJ2-3): EAGVTQSPTHLIKTRGQQATLRCSPISGHTSVYWYQQALGLGLQFLLWYDEGEERNRGNFPPRFSGRQFPNYSSELNVNALELEDSALYLCASSLVLVTNPGTDTQYFGPGTRLTVL.